This paragraph reports one TCR beta chain. The germline gives CDR1 MNHEY, CDR2 SMNVEV (reference sequence). V shed 5 bases and J 8 bases; nucleotides not matched to a gene: 12. This CDR3 spans 16 amino acids. The sample is drawn from a study of control samples from healthy donors and cancer patients. Using immunoSEQ multiplex PCR, the repertoire was profiled, and TCRdb retains in-frame clones only, with some absent. This table holds fewer than 150,000 clones, more than 80% found once. What was sequenced was blood. V usage is TRBV27 and J usage is TRBJ1-2, with 12 bases that match TRBD1. The sequence came from a man younger than 35 in good health. CDR3 nucleotide sequence: TGTGCCAGCAGTCTTGCCGGGACAGGGGGCGCGGTCGGCTACACCTTC. The encoded protein is CASSLAGTGGAVGYTF.